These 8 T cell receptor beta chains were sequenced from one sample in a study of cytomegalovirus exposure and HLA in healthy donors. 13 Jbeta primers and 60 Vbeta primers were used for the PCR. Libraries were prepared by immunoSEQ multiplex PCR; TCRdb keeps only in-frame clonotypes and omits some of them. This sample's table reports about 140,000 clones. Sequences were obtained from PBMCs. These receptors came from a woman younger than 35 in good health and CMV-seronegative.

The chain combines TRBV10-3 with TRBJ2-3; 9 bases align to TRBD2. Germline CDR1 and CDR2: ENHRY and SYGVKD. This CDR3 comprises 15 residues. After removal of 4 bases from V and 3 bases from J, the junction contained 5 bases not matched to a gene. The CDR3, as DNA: TGTGCCATCAGTGGGGGTAGCGGGAGAACAGATACGCAGTATTTT. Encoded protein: CAISGGSGRTDTQYF.

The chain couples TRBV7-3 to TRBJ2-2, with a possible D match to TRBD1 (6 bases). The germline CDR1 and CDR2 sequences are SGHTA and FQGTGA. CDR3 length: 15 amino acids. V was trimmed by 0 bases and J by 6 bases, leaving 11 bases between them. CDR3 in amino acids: CASSLTGQSSGELFF. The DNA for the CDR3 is TGTGCCAGCAGCTTAACGGGACAAAGTTCCGGGGAGCTGTTTTTT.

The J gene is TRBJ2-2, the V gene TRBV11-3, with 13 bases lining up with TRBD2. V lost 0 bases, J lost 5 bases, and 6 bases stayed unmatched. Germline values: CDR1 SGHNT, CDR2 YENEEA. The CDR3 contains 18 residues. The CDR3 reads CASSLDGTSGMYTGELFF. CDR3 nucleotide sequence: TGTGCCAGCAGCTTAGACGGGACTAGCGGGATGTATACCGGGGAGCTGTTTTTT.

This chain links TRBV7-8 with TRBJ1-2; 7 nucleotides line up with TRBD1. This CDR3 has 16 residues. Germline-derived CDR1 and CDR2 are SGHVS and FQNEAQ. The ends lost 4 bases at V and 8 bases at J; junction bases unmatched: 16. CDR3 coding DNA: TGTGCCAGCAGCTCCACCCACGACAGGGCATCTGGAGGCTACACCTTC. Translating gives CASSSTHDRASGGYTF.

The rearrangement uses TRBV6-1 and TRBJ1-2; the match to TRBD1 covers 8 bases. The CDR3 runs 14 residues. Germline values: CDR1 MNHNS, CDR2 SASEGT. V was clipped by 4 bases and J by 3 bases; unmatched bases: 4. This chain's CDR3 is CASSGDRRHYGYTF. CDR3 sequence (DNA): TGTGCCAGCAGTGGGGACAGGCGGCACTATGGCTACACCTTC.

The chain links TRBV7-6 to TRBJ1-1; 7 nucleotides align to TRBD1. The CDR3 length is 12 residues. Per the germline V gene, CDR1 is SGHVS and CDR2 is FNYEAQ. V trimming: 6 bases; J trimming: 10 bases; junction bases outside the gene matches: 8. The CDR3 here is CASSFTTGRAFF. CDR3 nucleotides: TGTGCCAGCAGTTTTACGACAGGGCGAGCTTTCTTT. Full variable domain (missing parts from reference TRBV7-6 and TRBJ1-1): GAGVSQSPRYKVTKRGQDVALRCDPISGHVSLYWYRQALGQGPEFLTYFNYEAQQDKSGLPNDRFSAERPEGSISTLTIQRTEQRDSAMYRCASSFTTGRAFFGQGTRLTVV.

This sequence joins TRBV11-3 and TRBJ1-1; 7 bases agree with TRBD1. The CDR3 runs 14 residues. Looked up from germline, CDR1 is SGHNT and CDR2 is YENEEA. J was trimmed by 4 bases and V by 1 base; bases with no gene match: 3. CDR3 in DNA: TGTGCCAGCAGCTTAGGGGGGACAGCCACTGAAGCTTTCTTT. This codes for CASSLGGTATEAFF. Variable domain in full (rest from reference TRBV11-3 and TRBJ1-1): EAGVVQSPRYKIIEKKQPVAFWCNPISGHNTLYWYLQNLGQGPELLIRYENEEAVDDSQLPKDRFSAERLKGVDSTLKIQPAELGDSAVYLCASSLGGTATEAFFGQGTRLTVV.

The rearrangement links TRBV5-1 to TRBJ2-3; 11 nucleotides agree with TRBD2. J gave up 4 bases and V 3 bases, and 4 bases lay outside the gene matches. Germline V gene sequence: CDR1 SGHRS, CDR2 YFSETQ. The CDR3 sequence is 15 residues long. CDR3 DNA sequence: TGCGCCAGCAGCTACCTAGCGGGAGGAGCAGATACGCAGTATTTT. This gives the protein CASSYLAGGADTQYF.